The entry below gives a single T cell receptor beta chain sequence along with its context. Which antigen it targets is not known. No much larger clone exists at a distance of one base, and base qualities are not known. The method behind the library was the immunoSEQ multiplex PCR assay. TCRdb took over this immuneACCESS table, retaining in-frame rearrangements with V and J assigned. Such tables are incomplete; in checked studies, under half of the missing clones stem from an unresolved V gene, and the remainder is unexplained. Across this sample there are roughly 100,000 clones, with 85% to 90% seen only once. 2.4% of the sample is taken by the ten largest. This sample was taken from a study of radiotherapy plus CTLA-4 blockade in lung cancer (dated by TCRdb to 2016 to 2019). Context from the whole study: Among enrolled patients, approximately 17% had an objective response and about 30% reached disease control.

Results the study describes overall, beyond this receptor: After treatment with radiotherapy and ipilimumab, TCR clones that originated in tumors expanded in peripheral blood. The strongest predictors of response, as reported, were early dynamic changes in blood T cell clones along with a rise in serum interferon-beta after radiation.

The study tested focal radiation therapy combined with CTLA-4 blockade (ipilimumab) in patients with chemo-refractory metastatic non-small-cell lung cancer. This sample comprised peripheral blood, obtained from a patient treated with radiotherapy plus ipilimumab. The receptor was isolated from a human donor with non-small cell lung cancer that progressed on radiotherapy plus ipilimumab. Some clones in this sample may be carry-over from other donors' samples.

In nucleotide form, the sequence is TGTGCCAGCAGCGCATCACAGGGGGCCGAGTATGGCTACACCTTC. It codes for CASSASQGAEYGYTF. Recombination joined TRBV9 with TRBJ1-2, with 9 bases matching TRBD1. CDR1 SGDLS and CDR2 YYNGEE are derived from the germline V gene. Trimmed from V: 3 bases; trimmed from J: 5 bases; junction bases lacking a gene match: 8. From cysteine to phenylalanine, the CDR3 is 15 amino acids long. This entry keeps only the CDR3 DNA: 45 bases, framed from base 1. Outside the CDR3, residues come from the reference TRBV9 and TRBJ1-2 proteins, so the full variable domain is: DSGVTQTPKHLITATGQRVTLRCSPRSGDLSVYWYQQSLDQGLQFLIQYYNGEERAKGNILERFSAQQFPDLHSELNLSSLELGDSALYFCASSASQGAEYGYTFGSGTRLTVV.